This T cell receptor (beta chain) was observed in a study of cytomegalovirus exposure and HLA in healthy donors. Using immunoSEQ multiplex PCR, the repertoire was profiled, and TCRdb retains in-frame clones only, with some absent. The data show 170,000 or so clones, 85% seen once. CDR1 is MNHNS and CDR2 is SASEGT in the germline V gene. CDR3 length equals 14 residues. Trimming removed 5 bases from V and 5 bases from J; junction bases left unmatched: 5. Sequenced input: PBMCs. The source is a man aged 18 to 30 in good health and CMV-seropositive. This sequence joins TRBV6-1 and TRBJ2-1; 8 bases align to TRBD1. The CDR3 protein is CASSWTGRNNEQFF. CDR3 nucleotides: TGTGCCAGCAGTTGGACAGGGAGAAACAATGAGCAGTTCTTC.